The sample holds a few counts of the clone carrying this TCR beta chain. Clones were read by immunoSEQ multiplex PCR, and TCRdb kept only the in-frame ones, dropping some. The data hold about 46,000 clones, with 90% to 95% observed a single time. The sample originates from a study of OX40 agonist ivuxolimab in advanced cancers. V was clipped by 0 bases and J by 4 bases, with 15 bases between them. The CDR3 totals 16 residues. The V gene's germline CDR1 is MNHNY and CDR2 SVGAGI (reference sequence). This sequence joins TRBV6-6 and TRBJ1-1; D unresolved. This TCR was sampled from an adult with an advanced solid tumor such as melanoma, head and neck, liver or kidney cancer. The sequenced sample was CD4+ or CD8+ T cells sorted from blood, obtained in a trial of the OX40 agonist ivuxolimab. The CDR3 DNA reads TGTGCCAGCAGTTACTCGATGACGGAGGGTCGCACTGAAGCTTTCTTT. This translates into CASSYSMTEGRTEAFF.